The TCR beta chain under discussion was sequenced for a study of blood T cell repertoires in COVID-19. The assay was immunoSEQ multiplex PCR, and TCRdb's table has in-frame clones only and misses some. The sample records 110,000 to 150,000 clones, under 80% being singletons. Sequencing was carried out using peripheral blood. The source of this sequence is a man in his 60s with acute or convalescent COVID-19.

The DNA of the CDR3 is TGTGCCAGCAGTGGGCGAGGCGGGAGGTCCTACAATGAGCAGTTCTTC. The encoded protein is CASSGRGGRSYNEQFF. V is TRBV5-6 and J is TRBJ2-1; 8 nucleotides line up with TRBD2. CDR3 length: 16 amino acids. Per the germline V gene, CDR1 is SGHDT and CDR2 is YYEEEE. Unmatched junction bases numbered 8, after V lost 5 bases and J lost 1 base.